This TCR beta chain was sequenced during a study of regulatory T cells in long-lasting Graves disease. Study findings and constraints: Less diverse TCR repertoires were seen in persistent Graves' patients than in newly diagnosed ones. Among samples with persistent disease, TRBV28, TRBJ1-2 and TRBJ2-5 were favored.

This clonotype was detected only a few times. Its antigen is unidentified. Indicated time point: newly diagnosed GD, antithyroid drugs for less than 3 months. The authors made the TCR library using RNA they extracted from PBMCs. The TCR beta library used iRepertoire HTBI primers with Arm-PCR amplification of CDR3. One entry per CDR3 protein results from TCRdb running MiXCR on the multiplex PCR reads. The repertoire holds 500,000 or so distinct CDR3 sequences, 15% to 20% seen once, with 12% in the top ten. The CDR3 is 17 residues long. V lost 6 bases to trimming and J lost 1 base; unmatched junction nucleotides: 7. Per the germline V gene, CDR1 is MDHEN and CDR2 is SYDVKM. The sample also formed part of further work on T cells in Graves' hyperthyroidism and ophthalmopathy. That study reports: Uncontrolled infection, other autoimmune disease, pregnancy or lactation barred patients from enrollment.

The sequencing here drew on peripheral blood mononuclear cells (PBMCs), taken at new diagnosis, from a patient treated with antithyroid drugs. The origin of this receptor is a man aged 35 to 55 with Graves disease. This chain uses TRBV28 with TRBJ2-6; 9 positions match TRBD1. CDR3 DNA: TGTGCCAGCAGGCACCGGGACAGGGTTTCTGGGGCCAACGTCCTGACTTTC. It specifies CASRHRDRVSGANVLTF.